A single sample is the source of the 25 T cell receptor beta chains below, sequenced in a study of pediatric ulcerative colitis. Assay used: immunoSEQ multiplex PCR; TCRdb lists only in-frame clones, some missing. The repertoire holds about 36,000 clones, approximately 87% seen once, with approximately 25% in the top ten. The sequenced sample was blood. These receptor sequences come from a girl under 18 with moderate ulcerative colitis.

CDR3 nucleotides: TGCGCCAGCAGCTTGGTTGACAATGAGCAGTTCTTC. This encodes CASSLVDNEQFF. The chain carries TRBV5-1 and TRBJ2-1; D remains ambiguous. This CDR3 comprises 12 residues. CDR1 is SGHRS and CDR2 is YFSETQ in the germline V gene. V shed 0 bases and J shed 5 bases, with 3 bases lying between them.

This clone has just one count. The chain carries TRBV10-3 and TRBJ2-7, with a tentative D call TRBD2 (6 bases). V lost 4 bases, J lost 1 base, and 23 bases lay in between. The V gene's germline CDR1 is ENHRY and CDR2 SYGVKD. The CDR3 contains 18 residues. The CDR3 is CAISGWGVRNRVSYEQYF. CDR3 DNA sequence: TGTGCCATCAGTGGTTGGGGGGTCCGTAATAGGGTATCCTACGAGCAGTACTTC.

The chain uses TRBV6-1 and TRBJ1-1; 7 bases map to TRBD1. Germline CDR1 and CDR2: MNHNS and SASEGT. V gave up 3 bases and J gave up 11 bases; unmatched junction bases: 6. The CDR3 covers 12 residues. This CDR3 is CASSDRTGVAFF. The CDR3, as DNA: TGTGCCAGCAGTGATCGGACAGGTGTTGCTTTCTTT.

The rearrangement links TRBV7-9 to TRBJ2-3; D is uncertain. The length of the CDR3 is 14 residues. The V end lost 3 bases, the J end lost 3 bases, and 10 bases lay between the germline ends. The germline V gene has CDR1 SEHNR and CDR2 FQNEAQ (reference sequence). The DNA for the CDR3 is TGTGCCAGCAGCTTCGGCTCTGCTACAGATACGCAGTATTTT. Its protein product is CASSFGSATDTQYF.

This clone showed up just once. The chain links TRBV19 to TRBJ2-7; 8 positions agree with TRBD1. The germline V gene encodes CDR1 LNHDA and CDR2 SQIVND (reference sequence). Losses at the gene ends were 1 base for V and 2 bases for J; bases not matched to a gene: 4. This CDR3 contains 15 residues. CDR3 sequence: CASSIGTGRTYEQYF. For the CDR3, the DNA is TGTGCCAGTAGTATAGGGACAGGGAGAACCTACGAGCAGTACTTC.

The V call is TRBV7-6, the J call TRBJ2-7; possible D gene TRBD2, 5 bases. CDR1 and CDR2 (germline): SGHVS, FNYEAQ. Deletions cut 4 bases from V and 2 bases from J, with 9 bases between. The CDR3 contains 13 residues. The CDR3 spells CASSSPGTYEQYF. CDR3 nucleotide sequence: TGTGCCAGCAGCTCCCCCGGGACCTACGAGCAGTACTTC.

This clone was seen more than once but under ten times. The chain carries TRBV9 and TRBJ1-1; possibly TRBD1 for D (5 bases). Deletions cut 0 bases from V and 1 base from J, with 10 bases between. Germline V gene sequence: CDR1 SGDLS, CDR2 YYNGEE. This CDR3 has 15 residues. Here the CDR3 DNA reads TGTGCCAGCAGCGTAGGAGGGGCTACGAACACTGAAGCTTTCTTT. Its translation is CASSVGGATNTEAFF.

The V gene is TRBV15, the J gene TRBJ2-1; D perhaps matches TRBD1 (5 bases). Trimming removed 0 bases from V and 1 base from J, with 10 bases in between. Germline CDR1 and CDR2: LNHNV and YYDKDF (reference sequence). The CDR3 is 16 amino acids. CDR3 nucleotides: TGTGCCACCAGCAGAGATGGAACAGGATCCTACAATGAGCAGTTCTTC. Its translation: CATSRDGTGSYNEQFF.

The rearrangement joins TRBV7-9 to TRBJ1-1, with D hard to call. The length of the CDR3 is 16 residues. Trimming left V 3 bases short and J 1 base short, with 15 bases between. Looked up from germline, CDR1 is SEHNR and CDR2 is FQNEAQ (reference sequence). The CDR3 nucleotides read TGTGCCAGCAGCTTGAATGTAGGTTGGGGGAACACTGAAGCTTTCTTT. This translates into CASSLNVGWGNTEAFF.

The chain combines TRBV5-6 with TRBJ2-1; the match to TRBD2 covers 7 bases. With V trimmed by 9 bases and J by 4 bases, 13 bases remained unmatched. This CDR3 comprises 15 residues. Germline V gives CDR1 SGHDT, CDR2 YYEEEE. The CDR3 coding sequence is TGTGCCACCTCAGTGCCGCAAGCGGGGTACAATGAGCAGTTCTTC. This codes for CATSVPQAGYNEQFF.

The V call is TRBV11-3, the J call TRBJ2-1; 13 bases are shared with TRBD2. Unmatched junction bases numbered 8, after V lost 5 bases and J lost 10 bases. The CDR3 has 15 amino acids. Germline assignment: CDR1 SGHNT and CDR2 YENEEA. As DNA, the CDR3 is TGTGCCAGCAGCCCAGGACTAGCGGGGGCCGGGGAGCAGTTCTTC. It encodes CASSPGLAGAGEQFF.

This chain connects TRBV6-5 to TRBJ1-4; D remains unclear. V lost 4 bases, J lost 8 bases, and 14 bases lay in between. Germline CDR1 reads MNHEY; CDR2 reads SVGAGI. This CDR3 has 14 amino acids. The CDR3 nucleotides read TGTGCCAGCAGTTCGAAGTTACGTCCGGAAAAACTGTTTTTT. This sequence encodes CASSSKLRPEKLFF.

CDR3 coding DNA: TGTGCCAGCAGCCAGTCGATACAAGTAAATGAAAAACTGTTTTTT. It translates to CASSQSIQVNEKLFF. This chain connects TRBV14 to TRBJ1-4, with no clear D. The CDR3 covers 15 residues. CDR1 is SGHDN, CDR2 FVKESK, per germline. V shed 3 bases and J shed 5 bases, with 13 bases lying between them. Full variable domain (rest looked up from reference TRBV14 and TRBJ1-4): EAGVTQFPSHSVIEKGQTVTLRCDPISGHDNLYWYRRVMGKEIKFLLHFVKESKQDESGMPNNRFLAERTGGTYSTLKVQPAELEDSGVYFCASSQSIQVNEKLFFGSGTQLSVL.

This clone occurred once. V is TRBV4-2 and J is TRBJ1-1; D is undetermined. This CDR3 is built from 12 residues. Germline V gene data show CDR1 as LGHNA and CDR2 as YNFKEQ. V dropped 4 bases and J dropped 1 base, with 4 bases sitting between them. CDR3: CASSLANTEAFF. The CDR3 nucleotides are TGTGCCAGCAGCCTCGCGAACACTGAAGCTTTCTTT.

The V call is TRBV7-9, the J call TRBJ1-4; 10 bases fit TRBD1. CDR3 length equals 17 residues. Looked up from germline, CDR1 is SEHNR and CDR2 is FQNEAQ (reference sequence). Trimming cost V 4 bases and J 0 bases; bases outside gene matches: 5. CDR3 loop: CASSSGQGVSTNEKLFF. The CDR3 nucleotides read TGTGCCAGCAGCTCCGGACAGGGGGTGTCAACTAATGAAAAACTGTTTTTT.

The V and J genes are TRBV5-4 and TRBJ2-5, with TRBD2 identical over 8 bases. Germline V lookup: CDR1 SGHNT, CDR2 YYREEE (reference sequence). This CDR3 region has 14 residues. V shed 5 bases, J shed 3 bases, and the junction held 6 bases outside the gene matches. This CDR3 reads CASRPGGVEETQYF. CDR3 sequence (DNA): TGTGCCAGCAGGCCGGGAGGGGTAGAAGAGACCCAGTACTTC.

This clone is a singleton in its sample. The rearrangement joins TRBV6-5 to TRBJ2-1, with D possibly TRBD2 on 7 matching bases. The V gene lost 5 bases and the J gene lost 9 bases, with 14 bases spanning the gap. This CDR3 is 13 amino acids long. Germline V lookup: CDR1 MNHEY, CDR2 SVGAGI. The DNA for the CDR3 is TGTGCCAGCAGTAGGGGGGGGCTGGGTGAGCAGTTCTTC. It encodes CASSRGGLGEQFF.

The chain employs TRBV4-1 and TRBJ2-3; possible D gene TRBD2, 5 bases. The V and J ends lost 1 base and 5 bases respectively, with 16 bases between them. Per germline, CDR1 MGHRA and CDR2 YSYEKL. CDR3 length equals 16 residues. The CDR3 DNA reads TGCGCCAGCAGCCAAGTCACCGGGCCCCGGGGAGATACGCAGTATTTT. It encodes CASSQVTGPRGDTQYF.

This clone was picked up one time. This rearrangement joins TRBV6-5 to TRBJ2-7; D may match TRBD1 or TRBD2 (5 bases each). The ends were cut back, 0 bases at V and 7 bases at J, with 13 bases in the middle. CDR3 length equals 14 residues. Germline CDR1 is MNHEY and CDR2 is SVGAGI. The CDR3 loop reads CASSYSRGPGEQYF. Here the CDR3 DNA reads TGTGCCAGCAGTTACTCGAGGGGCCCGGGAGAGCAGTACTTC.

The chain joins TRBV5-1 to TRBJ2-3; D uncertain. Germline V lookup: CDR1 SGHRS, CDR2 YFSETQ. The V and J ends lost 0 bases and 2 bases respectively, with 7 bases between them. This CDR3 region has 14 residues. CDR3 protein: CASSLALATDTQYF. The CDR3 coding sequence is TGCGCCAGCAGCTTGGCCTTGGCCACAGATACGCAGTATTTT.

The V and J genes are TRBV9 and TRBJ2-2; possible D gene TRBD2, 7 bases. Per germline, CDR1 SGDLS and CDR2 YYNGEE. The CDR3 contains 14 residues. The V end was cut by 7 bases, the J end by 2 bases, with 12 bases between. The CDR3 reads CASGRGANTGELFF. Written as DNA, the CDR3 is TGTGCCAGCGGTCGGGGGGCTAACACCGGGGAGCTGTTTTTT. The whole variable domain, filled in from reference TRBV9 and TRBJ2-2, reads DSGVTQTPKHLITATGQRVTLRCSPRSGDLSVYWYQQSLDQGLQFLIQYYNGEERAKGNILERFSAQQFPDLHSELNLSSLELGDSALYFCASGRGANTGELFFGEGSRLTVL.

This chain links TRBV7-9 with TRBJ1-2; 7 bases map to TRBD1. Germline CDR1 is SEHNR and CDR2 is FQNEAQ (reference sequence). Trimming removed 3 bases from V and 8 bases from J; junction bases left unmatched: 9. The CDR3 covers 14 residues. CDR3 coding DNA: TGTGCCAGCAGCTTGGACAGGACTTGGGAGGGCTACACCTTC. This encodes CASSLDRTWEGYTF.

This clone showed up just once. This sequence joins TRBV27 and TRBJ1-6; D remains unclear. Deletions cut 6 bases from V and 0 bases from J, with 15 bases between. The CDR3 is 17 amino acids. The germline CDR1 and CDR2 sequences are MNHEY and SMNVEV (reference sequence). Here the CDR3 reads CASRPQWSSSYNSPLHF. The CDR3 nucleotides read TGTGCCAGCAGGCCCCAGTGGAGTAGCTCCTATAATTCACCCCTCCACTTT.

The V gene is TRBV29-1, the J gene TRBJ1-1; tentative D call: TRBD1 (5 bases). Germline CDR1 is SQVTM and CDR2 is ANQGSEA. The CDR3 sequence is 13 residues long. The V end was cut by 3 bases, the J end by 5 bases, with 13 bases between. The CDR3 region has the DNA TGCAGCGTTGACGAGTCAGGGAATACTGAAGCTTTCTTT. It codes for CSVDESGNTEAFF.

The chain has TRBV4-1 and TRBJ1-1; D perhaps matches TRBD1 (5 bases). This CDR3 is 14 amino acids long. The germline CDR1 and CDR2 sequences are MGHRA and YSYEKL. V lost 4 bases to trimming and J lost 7 bases, with 16 bases between them. CDR3 in DNA: TGCGCCAGCAGCCCCGGGGCTTTGGTGAGTGAAGCTTTCTTT. Translated, it gives CASSPGALVSEAFF.